The clone carrying this T cell receptor (beta chain) has only a few counts. Its antigen remains unidentified. Every donor contributed around 10 milliliters of peripheral blood by blood draw. This CDR3 region has 17 residues. With 2 bases clipped from V and 5 bases from J, the junction kept 13 bases outside the gene matches. Germline CDR1 and CDR2: SNHLY and FYNNEI. These data originate in a study of blood T cells in healthy people across ages. The use of a sample-barcoded 5' primer and a J-beta primer mix characterized a second PCR of about 7 to 12 cycles. TCRdb fed the 5' RACE reads into MiXCR, producing one record per CDR3 protein. Among hundreds of thousands of distinct CDR3 sequences listed, 20% to 25% were seen once. Study findings and constraints: The lack of PBMC sorting stopped any conclusive naive versus antigen-experienced comparison. Per million T cells, TCR beta diversity dropped about linearly as age rose.

The same specimen was also included in a second study, on T cells of mothers and their children.

This chain connects TRBV2 to TRBJ1-2, with 8 nucleotides matching TRBD1. Sequencing input: blood. The clonotype originates from a boy between 5 and 17 years old in good health. CDR3 sequence (DNA): TGTGCCAGCAGTGAATCACGCGGGACAGGTTTCATTTATGGCTACACCTTC. Translation: CASSESRGTGFIYGYTF. Supplemented by reference TRBV2 and TRBJ1-2, the full variable domain reads EPEVTQTPSHQVTQMGQEVILRCVPISNHLYFYWYRQILGQKVEFLVSFYNNEISEKSEIFDDQFSVERPDGSNFTLKIRSTKLEDSAMYFCASSESRGTGFIYGYTFGSGTRLTVV.